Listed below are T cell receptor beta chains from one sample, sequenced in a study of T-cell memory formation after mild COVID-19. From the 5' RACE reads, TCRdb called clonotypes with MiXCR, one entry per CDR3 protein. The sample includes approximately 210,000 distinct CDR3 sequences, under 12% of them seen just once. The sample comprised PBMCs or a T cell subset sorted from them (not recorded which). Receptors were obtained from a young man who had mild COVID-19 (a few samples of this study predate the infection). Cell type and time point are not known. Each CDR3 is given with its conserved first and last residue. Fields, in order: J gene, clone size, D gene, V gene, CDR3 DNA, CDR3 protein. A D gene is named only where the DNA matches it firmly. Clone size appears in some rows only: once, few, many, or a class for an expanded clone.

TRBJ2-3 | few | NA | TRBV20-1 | TGCAGTGCTTTCACCGGGACACCGAGCACAGATACGCAGTATTTT | CSAFTGTPSTDTQYF
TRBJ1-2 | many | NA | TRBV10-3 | TGTGCCATCAGTGAGTCATTGTGGCAGGGCGGTGGCTACACCTTC | CAISESLWQGGGYTF
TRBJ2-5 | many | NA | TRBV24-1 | TGTGCCACCAGTGACGCTACCGGGACAAAAGAGACCCAGTACTTC | CATSDATGTKETQYF
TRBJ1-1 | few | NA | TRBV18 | TGTGCCAGCTCACCAGAACAACAGGGCACTGAAGCTTTCTTT | CASSPEQQGTEAFF
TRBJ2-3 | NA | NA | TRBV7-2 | TGTGCCAGCAGCCCCAGCGCAGTTTCTAGCACAGATACGCAGTATTTT | CASSPSAVSSTDTQYF
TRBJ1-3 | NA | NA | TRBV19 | TGTGCCAGTAGGGGACGGCGCTCTGGAAACACCATATATTTT | CASRGRRSGNTIYF
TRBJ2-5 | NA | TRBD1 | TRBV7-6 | TGTGCCAGCAGCCCTCCGACAGGGGTAGAGACCCAGTACTTC | CASSPPTGVETQYF
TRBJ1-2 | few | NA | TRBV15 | TGTGCCACCAGCTTAGGGACCTTCTATGGCTACACCTTC | CATSLGTFYGYTF
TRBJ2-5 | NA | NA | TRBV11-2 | TGTGCCAGCAGCTTAGAATTTCCAGAGACCCAGTACTTC | CASSLEFPETQYF
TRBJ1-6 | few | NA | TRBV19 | TGTGCCAGTAGTATGTGGGGAGAGAATTCACCCCTCCACTTT | CASSMWGENSPLHF
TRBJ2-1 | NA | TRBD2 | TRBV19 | TGTGCCAGTAGTATACCACTAGCGGGCCTCAATGAGCAGTTCTTC | CASSIPLAGLNEQFF
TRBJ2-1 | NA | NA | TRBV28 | TGTGCCAGCAAGCCAGGGGGGTTGAGCTCCTACAATGAGCAGTTCTTC | CASKPGGLSSYNEQFF
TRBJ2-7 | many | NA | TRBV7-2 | TGTGCCAGCAGCAACAATGGGGTCGGCTACGAGCAGTACTTC | CASSNNGVGYEQYF
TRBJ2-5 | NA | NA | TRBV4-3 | TGCGCCAGCAGCCAACGGCCGTCAGGTAACCAAGAGACCCAGTACTTC | CASSQRPSGNQETQYF
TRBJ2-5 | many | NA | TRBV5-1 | TGCGCCAGCAGCTTCGGGATCGGGGAGACCCAGTACTTC | CASSFGIGETQYF
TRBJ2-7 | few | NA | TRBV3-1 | TGTGCCAGCAGCCAAGATTCACCGTTAGCGACAAGAGACTACGAGCAGTACTTC | CASSQDSPLATRDYEQYF
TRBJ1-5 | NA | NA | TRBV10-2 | TGCGCCAGCAGTGAGGACTATCAGCCCCAGCATTTT | CASSEDYQPQHF
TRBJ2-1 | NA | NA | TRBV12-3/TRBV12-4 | TGTGCCAGCAGCCAGGGCGGGGGCCCCCTCTCCTACAATGAGCAGTTCTTC | CASSQGGGPLSYNEQFF
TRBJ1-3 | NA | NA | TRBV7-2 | TGTGCCAGCAGCTTAGGCGGTACAGGGTTGAACACCATATATTTT | CASSLGGTGLNTIYF
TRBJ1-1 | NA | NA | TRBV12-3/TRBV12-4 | TGTGCCAGCAGTGGCTACGTAGGGTACACTGAAGCTTTCTTT | CASSGYVGYTEAFF
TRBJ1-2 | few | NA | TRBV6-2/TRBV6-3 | TGTGCCAGCAGTTACGCCCTCGACTCGGACGGCTACACCTTC | CASSYALDSDGYTF
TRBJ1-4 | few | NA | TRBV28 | TGTGCCAGCAGCAAAGGGGGGCTAGGGGATGAAAAACTGTTTTTT | CASSKGGLGDEKLFF
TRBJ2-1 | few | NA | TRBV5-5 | TGTGCCAGCAGCCTCAGGGAGGTAGTCTCCTACAATGAGCAGTTCTTC | CASSLREVVSYNEQFF
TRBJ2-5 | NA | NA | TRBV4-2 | TGTGCCAGCAGCCAAGGGGATGGGGGTTCAGAGACCCAGTACTTC | CASSQGDGGSETQYF
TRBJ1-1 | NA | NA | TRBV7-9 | TGTGCCAGCAGCTTACACGGACAGCTGAACACTGAAGCTTTCTTT | CASSLHGQLNTEAFF
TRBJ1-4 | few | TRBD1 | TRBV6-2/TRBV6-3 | TGTGCCAGCAGTTACACCGGGACAGAGAATGAAAAACTGTTTTTT | CASSYTGTENEKLFF
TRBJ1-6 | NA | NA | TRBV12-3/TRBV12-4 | TGTGCCAGCAGTTTAAACACCAATTCACCCCTCCACTTT | CASSLNTNSPLHF
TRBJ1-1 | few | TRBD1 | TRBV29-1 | TGCAGCGTTTCGCAGGGGGTGAACACTGAAGCTTTCTTT | CSVSQGVNTEAFF
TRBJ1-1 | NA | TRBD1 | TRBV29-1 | TGCAGCGTGGCAAACGACAGGGGGCGGTTGGAAGCTTTCTTT | CSVANDRGRLEAFF
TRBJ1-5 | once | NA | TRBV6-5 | TGTGCCAGCAGTTACTCGGCCACCTCCCATAGCAATCAGCCCCAGCATTTT | CASSYSATSHSNQPQHF
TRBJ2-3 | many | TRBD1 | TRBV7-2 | TGTGCCAGCAGAAAAAGGGGACAGGGCTCAGTGGGCACAGATACGCAGTATTTT | CASRKRGQGSVGTDTQYF
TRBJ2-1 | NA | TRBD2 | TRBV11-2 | TGTGCCAGCAGCTCCTTGGCGGGGGGGCATGAGCAGTTCTTC | CASSSLAGGHEQFF
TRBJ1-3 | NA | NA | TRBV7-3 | TGTGCCAGCAGCACAGGGCCAGGAAACACCATATATTTT | CASSTGPGNTIYF
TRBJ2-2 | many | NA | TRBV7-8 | TGTGCCTGGGGACGGCTACTTCTGGGTTCGAACACCGGGGAGCTGTTTTTT | CAWGRLLLGSNTGELFF
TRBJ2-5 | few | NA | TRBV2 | TGTGCCAGCAAGGGCTCAGGAGAGACCCAGTACTTC | CASKGSGETQYF
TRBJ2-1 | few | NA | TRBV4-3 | TGCGCCAGCAGCCAAGAGCCGGGATTCTACAATGAGCAGTTCTTC | CASSQEPGFYNEQFF
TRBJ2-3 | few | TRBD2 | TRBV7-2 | TGTGCCAGCAAACTCGGGGGGACCACAGATACGCAGTATTTT | CASKLGGTTDTQYF